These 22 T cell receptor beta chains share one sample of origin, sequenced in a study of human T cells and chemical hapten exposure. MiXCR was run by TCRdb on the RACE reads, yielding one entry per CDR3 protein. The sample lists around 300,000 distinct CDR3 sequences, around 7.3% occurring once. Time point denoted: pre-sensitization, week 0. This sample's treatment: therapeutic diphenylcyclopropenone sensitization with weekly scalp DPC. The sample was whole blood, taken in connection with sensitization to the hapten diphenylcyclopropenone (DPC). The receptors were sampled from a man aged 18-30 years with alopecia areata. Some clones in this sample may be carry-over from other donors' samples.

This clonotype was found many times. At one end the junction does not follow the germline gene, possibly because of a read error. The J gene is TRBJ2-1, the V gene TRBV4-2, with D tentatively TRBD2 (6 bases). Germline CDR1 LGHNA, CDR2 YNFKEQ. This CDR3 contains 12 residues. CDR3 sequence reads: CASSLAGTEVIF. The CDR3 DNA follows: TGTGCCAGCAGCCTTGCAGGGACTGAAGTAATCTTC.

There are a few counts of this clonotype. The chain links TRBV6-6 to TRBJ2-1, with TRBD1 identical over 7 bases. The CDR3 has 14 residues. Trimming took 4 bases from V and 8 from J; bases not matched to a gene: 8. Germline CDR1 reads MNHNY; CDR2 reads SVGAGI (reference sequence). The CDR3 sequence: CASSLGDRADEQFF. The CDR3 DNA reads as TGTGCCAGCAGTTTAGGAGACAGGGCCGATGAGCAGTTCTTC.

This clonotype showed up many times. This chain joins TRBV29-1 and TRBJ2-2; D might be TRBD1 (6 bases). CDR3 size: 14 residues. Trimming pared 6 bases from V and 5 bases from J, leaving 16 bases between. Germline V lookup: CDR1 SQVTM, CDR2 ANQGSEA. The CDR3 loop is CSVQKTGRTGELFF. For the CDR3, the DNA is TGCAGCGTCCAGAAGACAGGAAGGACCGGGGAGCTGTTTTTT.

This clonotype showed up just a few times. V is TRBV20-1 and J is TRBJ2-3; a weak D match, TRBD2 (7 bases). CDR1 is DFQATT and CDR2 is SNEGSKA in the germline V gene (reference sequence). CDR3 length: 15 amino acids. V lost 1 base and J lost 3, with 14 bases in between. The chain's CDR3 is CSARGYREGTDTQYF. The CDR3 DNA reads TGCAGTGCTAGAGGTTACAGGGAGGGGACAGATACGCAGTATTTT.

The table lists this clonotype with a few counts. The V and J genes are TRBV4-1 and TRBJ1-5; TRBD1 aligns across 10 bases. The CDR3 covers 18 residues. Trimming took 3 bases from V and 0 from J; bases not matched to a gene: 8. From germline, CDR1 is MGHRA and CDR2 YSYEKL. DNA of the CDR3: TGCGCCAGCAGCCAGGGTCCCGGGACAGGGGTTAGCAATCAGCCCCAGCATTTT. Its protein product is CASSQGPGTGVSNQPQHF.

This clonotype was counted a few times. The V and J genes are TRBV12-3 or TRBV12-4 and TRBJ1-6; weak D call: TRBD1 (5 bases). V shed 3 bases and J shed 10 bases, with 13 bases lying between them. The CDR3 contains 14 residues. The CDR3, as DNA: TGTGCCAGCAGTTTCTCGGGGGAAGGGTCACCCCTCCACTTT. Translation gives CASSFSGEGSPLHF.

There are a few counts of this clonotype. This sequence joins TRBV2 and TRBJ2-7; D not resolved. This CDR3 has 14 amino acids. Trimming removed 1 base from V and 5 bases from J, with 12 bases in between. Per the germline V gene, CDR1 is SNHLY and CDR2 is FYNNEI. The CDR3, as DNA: TGTGCCAGCAGTGAAGGAGGTATGGTCCACGAGCAGTACTTC. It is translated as CASSEGGMVHEQYF.

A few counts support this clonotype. CDR3 sequence reads: CASRGGGTNGAEAFF. CDR3 coding DNA: TGTGCCAGCAGGGGCGGAGGAACCAACGGGGCTGAAGCTTTCTTT. The chain links TRBV5-5 to TRBJ1-1; D remains unclear. Germline CDR1 is SGHKS and CDR2 is YYEKEE (reference sequence). Trimming pared 5 bases from V and 6 bases from J, leaving 20 bases between. The CDR3 has 15 amino acids.

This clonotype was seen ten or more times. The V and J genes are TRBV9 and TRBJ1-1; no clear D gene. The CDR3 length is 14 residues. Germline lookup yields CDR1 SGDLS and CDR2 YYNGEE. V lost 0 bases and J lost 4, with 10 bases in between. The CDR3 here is CASSVDEDFTEAFF. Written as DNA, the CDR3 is TGTGCCAGCAGCGTAGATGAGGATTTCACTGAAGCTTTCTTT.

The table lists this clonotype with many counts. In DNA, the CDR3 is TGCGCCAGCAGACCGACCGGGACAGGGCCGACTGAAGCTTTCTTT. It codes for CASRPTGTGPTEAFF. V is TRBV5-1 and J is TRBJ1-1; 9 nucleotides line up with TRBD1. CDR1 is SGHRS and CDR2 is YFSETQ in the germline V gene. CDR3 size: 15 residues. V lost 5 bases, J lost 5 bases, and 10 bases stayed unmatched.

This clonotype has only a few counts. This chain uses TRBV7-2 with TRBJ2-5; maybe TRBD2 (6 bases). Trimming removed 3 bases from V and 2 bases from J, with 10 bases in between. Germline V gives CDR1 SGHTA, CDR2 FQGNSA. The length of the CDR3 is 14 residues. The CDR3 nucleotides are TGTGCCAGCAGCTTCCGGCTAGCGCAAGAGACCCAGTACTTC. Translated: CASSFRLAQETQYF.

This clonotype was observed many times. The CDR3 is CASSFRGSQETQYF. The CDR3 nucleotides read TGTGCCAGCAGTTTCAGGGGTTCCCAAGAGACCCAGTACTTC. This chain connects TRBV12-3 or TRBV12-4 to TRBJ2-5; a possible D gene is TRBD1 (6 bases). Trimming pared 3 bases from V and 1 base from J, leaving 9 bases between. The CDR3 loop spans 14 amino acids.

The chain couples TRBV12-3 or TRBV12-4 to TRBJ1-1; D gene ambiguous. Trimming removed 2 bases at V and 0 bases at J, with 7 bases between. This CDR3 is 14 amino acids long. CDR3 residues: CASSLSILNTEAFF. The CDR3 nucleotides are TGTGCCAGCAGTTTAAGTATCCTGAACACTGAAGCTTTCTTT.

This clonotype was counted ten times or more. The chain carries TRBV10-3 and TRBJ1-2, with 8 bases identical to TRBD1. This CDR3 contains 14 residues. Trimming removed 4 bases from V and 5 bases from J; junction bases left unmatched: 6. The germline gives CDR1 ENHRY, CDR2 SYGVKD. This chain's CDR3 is CAISGDRGTYGYTF. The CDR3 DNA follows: TGTGCCATCAGTGGCGACAGGGGTACTTATGGCTACACCTTC.

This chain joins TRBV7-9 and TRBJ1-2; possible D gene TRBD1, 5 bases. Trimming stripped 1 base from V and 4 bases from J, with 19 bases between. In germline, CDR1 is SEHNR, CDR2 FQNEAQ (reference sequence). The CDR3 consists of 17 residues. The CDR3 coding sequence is TGTGCCAGCAGCTTAGAAAAGGGACCATACAAACCCTATGGCTACACCTTC. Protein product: CASSLEKGPYKPYGYTF.

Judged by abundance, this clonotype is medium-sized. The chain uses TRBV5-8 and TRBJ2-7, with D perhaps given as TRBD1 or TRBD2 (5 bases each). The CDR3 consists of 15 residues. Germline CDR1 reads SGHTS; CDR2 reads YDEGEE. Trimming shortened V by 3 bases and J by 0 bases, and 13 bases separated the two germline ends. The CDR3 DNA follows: TGTGCCAGCAGCTGGGGACCAGAGGGCTCCTACGAGCAGTACGTC. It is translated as CASSWGPEGSYEQYV.

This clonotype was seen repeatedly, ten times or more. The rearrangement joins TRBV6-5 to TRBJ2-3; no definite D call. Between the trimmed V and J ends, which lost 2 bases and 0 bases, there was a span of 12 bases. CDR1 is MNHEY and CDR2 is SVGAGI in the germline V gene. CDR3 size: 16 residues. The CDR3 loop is CASSYTVWPSTDTQYF. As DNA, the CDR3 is TGTGCCAGCAGTTACACCGTATGGCCTAGCACAGATACGCAGTATTTT.

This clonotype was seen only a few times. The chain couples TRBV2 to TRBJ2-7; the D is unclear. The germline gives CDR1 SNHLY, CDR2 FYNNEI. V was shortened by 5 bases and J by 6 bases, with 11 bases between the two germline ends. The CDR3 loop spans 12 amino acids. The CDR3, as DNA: TGTGCCAGCAGTTCTTTTATTGGCGAGCAGTACTTC. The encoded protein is CASSSFIGEQYF.

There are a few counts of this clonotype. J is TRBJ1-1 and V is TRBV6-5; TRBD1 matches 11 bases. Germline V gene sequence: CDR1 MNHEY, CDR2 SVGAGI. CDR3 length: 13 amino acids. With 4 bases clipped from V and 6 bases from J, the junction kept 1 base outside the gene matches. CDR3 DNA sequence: TGTGCCAGCAGTTTGGACAGGGGGCCTGAAGCTTTCTTT. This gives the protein CASSLDRGPEAFF.

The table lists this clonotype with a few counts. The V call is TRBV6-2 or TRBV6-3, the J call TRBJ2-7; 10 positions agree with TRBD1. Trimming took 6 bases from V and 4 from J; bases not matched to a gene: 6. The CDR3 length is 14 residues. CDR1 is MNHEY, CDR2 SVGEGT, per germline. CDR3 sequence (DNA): TGTGCCAGCAGAAGACAGGGGGCATTGTACGAGCAGTACGTC. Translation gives CASRRQGALYEQYV.

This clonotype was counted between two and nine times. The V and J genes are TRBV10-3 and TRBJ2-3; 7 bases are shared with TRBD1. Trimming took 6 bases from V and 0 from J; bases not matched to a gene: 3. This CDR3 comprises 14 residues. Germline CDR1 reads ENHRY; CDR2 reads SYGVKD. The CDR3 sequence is CAIREGQSTDTQYF. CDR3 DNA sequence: TGTGCCATCAGAGAGGGACAGAGCACAGATACGCAGTATTTT.

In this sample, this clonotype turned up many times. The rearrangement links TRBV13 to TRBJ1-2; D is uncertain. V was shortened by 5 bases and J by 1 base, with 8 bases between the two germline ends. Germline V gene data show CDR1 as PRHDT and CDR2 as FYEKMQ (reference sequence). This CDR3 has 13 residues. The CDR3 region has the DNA TGTGCCAGCAGCCCCAGAGATAACTATGGCTACACCTTC. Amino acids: CASSPRDNYGYTF.